Described below is a single TCR beta chain sequence and its context. RNA amounts of roughly 0.45 to 1 ug underwent reverse transcription with random hexamers. TCRdb called the immunoSEQ multiplex PCR reads again in MiXCR, with one record for every CDR3 protein. The sample lists approximately 190,000 distinct CDR3 sequences; approximately 95% were seen once. This record belongs to a study of CD8 T cells in Susac syndrome. The V segment lost 6 bases and the J segment 3 bases; nucleotides outside the gene matches: 9. CDR1 and CDR2 (germline): MNHEY, SVGAGI. CDR3 length: 15 amino acids. The chain links TRBV6-5 to TRBJ2-7; 9 bases line up with TRBD2. The source material was CD8+ T cells from PBMCs. The sequence came from a human donor with Susac syndrome. The CDR3 region has the DNA TGTGCCAGCAGCTCGAGAACGCGGGAGGGCTACGAGCAGTACTTC. This gives the protein CASSSRTREGYEQYF.